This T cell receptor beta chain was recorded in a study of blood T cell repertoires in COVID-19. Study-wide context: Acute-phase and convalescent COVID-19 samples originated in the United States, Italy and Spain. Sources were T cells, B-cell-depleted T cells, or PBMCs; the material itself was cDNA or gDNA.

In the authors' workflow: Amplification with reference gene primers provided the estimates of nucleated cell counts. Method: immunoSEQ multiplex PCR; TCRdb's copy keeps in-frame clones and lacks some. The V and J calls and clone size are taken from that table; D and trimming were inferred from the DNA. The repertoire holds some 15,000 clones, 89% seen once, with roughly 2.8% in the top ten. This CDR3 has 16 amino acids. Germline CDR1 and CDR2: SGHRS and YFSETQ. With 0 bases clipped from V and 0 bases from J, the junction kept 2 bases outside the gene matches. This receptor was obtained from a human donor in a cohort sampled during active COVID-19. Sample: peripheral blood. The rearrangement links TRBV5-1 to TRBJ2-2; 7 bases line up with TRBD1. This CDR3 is CASSLGQGTNTGELFF. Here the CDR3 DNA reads TGCGCCAGCAGCTTGGGACAGGGAACGAACACCGGGGAGCTGTTTTTT.